A selection of T cell receptor beta chains follows, all from one sample in a study of Ad26.COV2.S vaccination and SARS-CoV-2 variants. Assay used: immunoSEQ multiplex PCR; TCRdb lists only in-frame clones, some missing. The top ten clones hold 4% to 6% of a sample with over 110,000 clones, roughly 88% of them seen once. The specimen comprised peripheral blood, sampled after recovery from COVID-19. These receptor sequences come from a human donor who had recovered from COVID-19. Each CDR3 is given with its conserved first and last residue. A D gene is named only where the DNA matches it firmly. Rows may omit the clone size; those that give it use once, few, many or a size class.

cdr3_nt: TGCGCCAGCAGCTTGACCCATCGGACAGCCTCTGGAAACACCATATATTTT
cdr3_aa: CASSLTHRTASGNTIYF
clone_size: once
v_call: TRBV5-1
j_call: TRBJ1-3
d_call: -

cdr3_nt: TGTGCCAGCAGAGGACAGCCTAATGAAAAACTGTTTTTT
cdr3_aa: CASRGQPNEKLFF
clone_size: -
v_call: TRBV2
j_call: TRBJ1-4
d_call: -

cdr3_nt: TGTGCCTGGAGTCCATACGGGAACACTGAAGCTTTCTTT
cdr3_aa: CAWSPYGNTEAFF
clone_size: -
v_call: TRBV30
j_call: TRBJ1-1
d_call: -

cdr3_nt: TGTGCCAGCAGCCCCCGCAATCTCGCTGAAGCTTTCTTT
cdr3_aa: CASSPRNLAEAFF
clone_size: once
v_call: TRBV2
j_call: TRBJ1-1
d_call: -

cdr3_nt: TGTGCCAGCAGTACCTCCGGACTCACGGAAGAAAAACTGTTTTTT
cdr3_aa: CASSTSGLTEEKLFF
clone_size: -
v_call: TRBV28
j_call: TRBJ1-4
d_call: -

cdr3_nt: TGCGCCAGCAGCCAACAACCCCCAGGGGGACACCCTGAGGGGACTGAAGCTTTCTTT
cdr3_aa: CASSQQPPGGHPEGTEAFF
clone_size: -
v_call: TRBV4-1
j_call: TRBJ1-1
d_call: TRBD1

cdr3_nt: TGCGCCAGCAGCTTCGGGACAGGGGGCTACGAGCAGTACTTC
cdr3_aa: CASSFGTGGYEQYF
clone_size: -
v_call: TRBV5-1
j_call: TRBJ2-7
d_call: TRBD1

cdr3_nt: TGCGCCAGCAGCCAAGATAGCAACTCACCCCTCCACTTT
cdr3_aa: CASSQDSNSPLHF
clone_size: -
v_call: TRBV4-3
j_call: TRBJ1-6
d_call: -

cdr3_nt: TGTGCCAGCAGCGTAGGGACACTCCACACAGATACGCAGTATTTT
cdr3_aa: CASSVGTLHTDTQYF
clone_size: -
v_call: TRBV9
j_call: TRBJ2-3
d_call: -

cdr3_nt: TGTGCCAGTAGTTCGCCCGGGGACGGCTATGGCTACACCTTC
cdr3_aa: CASSSPGDGYGYTF
clone_size: -
v_call: TRBV19
j_call: TRBJ1-2
d_call: -

cdr3_nt: TGTGCCAGCTCAGCGATAAACACTGAAGCTTTCTTT
cdr3_aa: CASSAINTEAFF
clone_size: many
v_call: TRBV18
j_call: TRBJ1-1
d_call: -

cdr3_nt: TGTGCCAGCAGTTACCAGTATTCGGACACCATATATTTT
cdr3_aa: CASSYQYSDTIYF
clone_size: -
v_call: TRBV6-6
j_call: TRBJ1-3
d_call: -

cdr3_nt: TGTGCCAGCAGCTTAGAAGAGACAGGGGTTGGCTACACCTTC
cdr3_aa: CASSLEETGVGYTF
clone_size: few
v_call: TRBV7-9
j_call: TRBJ1-2
d_call: TRBD1

cdr3_nt: TGCAGCGTTGACAGGGCAGGGGAAGCTTTCTTT
cdr3_aa: CSVDRAGEAFF
clone_size: few
v_call: TRBV29-1
j_call: TRBJ1-1
d_call: -

cdr3_nt: TGTGCCAGCAGCGGAACAGGGGGCTCGACACCCCTCCACTTT
cdr3_aa: CASSGTGGSTPLHF
clone_size: once
v_call: TRBV5-6
j_call: TRBJ1-6
d_call: TRBD1

cdr3_nt: TGTGCCAGCAGCCAAAGGGGCTCCTACGAAGCTTTCTTT
cdr3_aa: CASSQRGSYEAFF
clone_size: -
v_call: TRBV3-1/TRBV3-2
j_call: TRBJ1-1
d_call: -

cdr3_nt: TGTGCCAGCAGCTTGACAGGGAATAGCAATCAGCCCCAGCATTTT
cdr3_aa: CASSLTGNSNQPQHF
clone_size: once
v_call: TRBV2
j_call: TRBJ1-5
d_call: TRBD1

cdr3_nt: TGCGCCAGCAGCCAGAGCGCAGGACAGGGTGGGGAAGGCATACGTCAGCCCCAGCATTTT
cdr3_aa: CASSQSAGQGGEGIRQPQHF
clone_size: once
v_call: TRBV4-1
j_call: TRBJ1-5
d_call: TRBD1

cdr3_nt: TGTGCCACCAGTGGGGGTGGGGAGACCCAGTACTTC
cdr3_aa: CATSGGGETQYF
clone_size: -
v_call: TRBV24-1
j_call: TRBJ2-5
d_call: -

cdr3_nt: TGTGCCAGCTCCAATAGGGGGCACAGCGGGGGTGCAGATACGCAGTATTTT
cdr3_aa: CASSNRGHSGGADTQYF
clone_size: -
v_call: TRBV5-4
j_call: TRBJ2-3
d_call: -

cdr3_nt: TGTGCCAGCAGTTTGGTGGCAGGAATTGACGGGGAGCTGTTTTTT
cdr3_aa: CASSLVAGIDGELFF
clone_size: -
v_call: TRBV27
j_call: TRBJ2-2
d_call: -

cdr3_nt: TGTGCCAGCAGGTTTGGCAGGGGATATCACACCGGGGAGCTGTTTTTT
cdr3_aa: CASRFGRGYHTGELFF
clone_size: -
v_call: TRBV5-8
j_call: TRBJ2-2
d_call: -

cdr3_nt: TGCGCCAGCAGCCAAACAGGTTCGACTGAAGCTTTCTTT
cdr3_aa: CASSQTGSTEAFF
clone_size: -
v_call: TRBV4-1
j_call: TRBJ1-1
d_call: -

cdr3_nt: TGTGCCAGTAGTCCCCGGACAGGCCTCTCTGGAAACACCATATATTTT
cdr3_aa: CASSPRTGLSGNTIYF
clone_size: -
v_call: TRBV19
j_call: TRBJ1-3
d_call: TRBD1

cdr3_nt: TGTGCCAGCTCACCACGGGTAACAGATACGCAGTATTTT
cdr3_aa: CASSPRVTDTQYF
clone_size: -
v_call: TRBV18
j_call: TRBJ2-3
d_call: -

cdr3_nt: TGTGCCAGCAGCTTCGGGACAGGGGGCCCCTACGAGCAGTACTTC
cdr3_aa: CASSFGTGGPYEQYF
clone_size: once
v_call: TRBV11-3
j_call: TRBJ2-7
d_call: TRBD1

cdr3_nt: TGTGCCAGCAGTTGGACAGTAACTCCCTCTGAAGCTTTCTTT
cdr3_aa: CASSWTVTPSEAFF
clone_size: -
v_call: TRBV28
j_call: TRBJ1-1
d_call: -

cdr3_nt: TGTGCCAGCACCCTTGCGGCGGGTTCGGCCACTGAAGCTTTCTTT
cdr3_aa: CASTLAAGSATEAFF
clone_size: -
v_call: TRBV11-2
j_call: TRBJ1-1
d_call: -

cdr3_nt: TGCGCCAGCAGCACTACCGGGACTCAGGGCTACGAGCAGTACTTC
cdr3_aa: CASSTTGTQGYEQYF
clone_size: -
v_call: TRBV4-1
j_call: TRBJ2-7
d_call: -

cdr3_nt: TGTGCCAGCAGTTATGACAGGGATGGTTCGAACACCATATATTTT
cdr3_aa: CASSYDRDGSNTIYF
clone_size: -
v_call: TRBV6-5
j_call: TRBJ1-3
d_call: TRBD1

cdr3_nt: TGTGCCAGCTCACCTTCGGGACAGCGGATAGGGAATTCTGGCTACACCTTC
cdr3_aa: CASSPSGQRIGNSGYTF
clone_size: -
v_call: TRBV18
j_call: TRBJ1-2
d_call: TRBD1

cdr3_nt: TGTGCCAGCAGCGTAGGTCCGGGGGACCTCTACGAGCAGTACTTC
cdr3_aa: CASSVGPGDLYEQYF
clone_size: -
v_call: TRBV9
j_call: TRBJ2-7
d_call: -

cdr3_nt: TGTGCCAGCACCGCCCCCGGGGAGGGGGCCTACAATGAGCAGTTCTTC
cdr3_aa: CASTAPGEGAYNEQFF
clone_size: -
v_call: TRBV2
j_call: TRBJ2-1
d_call: -

cdr3_nt: TGTGCCAGCAGCCACAGTTCGGGGACAGGGGAGGTCAGGGGCTACACCTTC
cdr3_aa: CASSHSSGTGEVRGYTF
clone_size: once
v_call: TRBV3-1/TRBV3-2
j_call: TRBJ1-2
d_call: TRBD1

cdr3_nt: TGTGCCAGCAGTTTATCGCCAGGGTCGGAGACCCAGTACTTC
cdr3_aa: CASSLSPGSETQYF
clone_size: -
v_call: TRBV27
j_call: TRBJ2-5
d_call: -

cdr3_nt: TGTGCCAGCAGCTTAGCGAGATCGAACACCGGGGAGCTGTTTTTT
cdr3_aa: CASSLARSNTGELFF
clone_size: -
v_call: TRBV7-9
j_call: TRBJ2-2
d_call: -

cdr3_nt: TGTGCCAGCAGCCAAACACAGGAGACGGAAGCTTTCTTT
cdr3_aa: CASSQTQETEAFF
clone_size: -
v_call: TRBV3-1/TRBV3-2
j_call: TRBJ1-1
d_call: -

cdr3_nt: TGTGCCAGCAGTACCCCCTCCGAGGGAAGGAACTATGGCTACACCTTC
cdr3_aa: CASSTPSEGRNYGYTF
clone_size: -
v_call: TRBV28
j_call: TRBJ1-2
d_call: -

cdr3_nt: TGTGCCAGCAGTTTTGGACCCTATAGCAATCAGCCCCAGCATTTT
cdr3_aa: CASSFGPYSNQPQHF
clone_size: -
v_call: TRBV27
j_call: TRBJ1-5
d_call: -

cdr3_nt: TGTGCCTGGAGGGAGGGGGCGAGCAATCAGCCCCAGCATTTT
cdr3_aa: CAWREGASNQPQHF
clone_size: -
v_call: TRBV30
j_call: TRBJ1-5
d_call: TRBD1

cdr3_nt: TGTGCCAGCAGCGCTGCCGGGACAGGGGGCCGGGAGACCCAGTACTTC
cdr3_aa: CASSAAGTGGRETQYF
clone_size: -
v_call: TRBV7-8
j_call: TRBJ2-5
d_call: TRBD1

cdr3_nt: TGTGCCAGCAGTGAGTCGGGGACTTACCCCCCAAACATTCAGTACTTC
cdr3_aa: CASSESGTYPPNIQYF
clone_size: -
v_call: TRBV2
j_call: TRBJ2-4
d_call: -

cdr3_nt: TGTGCCAGCAGTCCGGGTGGGGGGACAGACCCCTATGGCTACACCTTC
cdr3_aa: CASSPGGGTDPYGYTF
clone_size: once
v_call: TRBV25-1
j_call: TRBJ1-2
d_call: TRBD1

cdr3_nt: TGTGCCAGCAGTTATATGGGCCTGAATGGGATTAACTATGGCTACACCTTC
cdr3_aa: CASSYMGLNGINYGYTF
clone_size: -
v_call: TRBV28
j_call: TRBJ1-2
d_call: -

cdr3_nt: TGTGCCAGCAGCCCCGGGGGGGGCTATGGCTACACCTTC
cdr3_aa: CASSPGGGYGYTF
clone_size: -
v_call: TRBV28
j_call: TRBJ1-2
d_call: -

cdr3_nt: TGTGCCCACGGGACGGCCACCTACGAGCAGTACTTC
cdr3_aa: CAHGTATYEQYF
clone_size: -
v_call: TRBV2
j_call: TRBJ2-7
d_call: -

cdr3_nt: TGTGCCAGCAGTTTCGCCGCCTTCGCCAATGAAAAACTGTTTTTT
cdr3_aa: CASSFAAFANEKLFF
clone_size: -
v_call: TRBV28
j_call: TRBJ1-4
d_call: -

cdr3_nt: TGTGCCAGCAGCTTAGGGACTAGAGAGACCCAGTACTTC
cdr3_aa: CASSLGTRETQYF
clone_size: -
v_call: TRBV7-9
j_call: TRBJ2-5
d_call: TRBD2